The 20 T cell receptor beta chains below were found in one sample sequenced in a study of CD8 T cells in ankylosing spondylitis (dated by TCRdb to 2016 to 2017). Library preparation used 5' RACE. Sequencer: Illumina HiSeq 2500. TCRdb cleaned the public reads at Q25 with fastp, built clones with MiXCR and kept in-frame beta chains. Each CDR3 protein gets just one entry, which takes the most common genes and DNA from the rows behind it. This sample lists over 200,000 distinct CDR3 sequences; 10% were detected once. Together, the top ten hold about 19% of the sample. Sample: blood, either unsorted or a sorted T cell fraction (not recorded which). Every receptor here comes from a male donor with ankylosing spondylitis or in good health (not recorded which).

The J gene is TRBJ1-6, the V gene TRBV5-6; D is unresolved. The CDR3 contains 12 residues. V dropped 3 bases and J dropped 6 bases, with 4 bases sitting between them. Germline loops: CDR1 SGHDT, CDR2 YYEEEE. The CDR3 DNA sequence: TGTGCCAGCAGCTATTCTAATTCACCCCTCCACTTT. Amino acid sequence: CASSYSNSPLHF.

This clonotype came up a few times. This chain joins TRBV7-2 and TRBJ2-2; D possibly corresponds to TRBD2 (6 bases). Trimming removed 4 bases from V and 4 bases from J, with 13 bases in between. Germline lookup yields CDR1 SGHTA and CDR2 FQGNSA. The CDR3 contains 15 residues. The CDR3 protein is CASSYGTRFTGELFF. The DNA for the CDR3 is TGTGCCAGCAGCTATGGGACTCGTTTCACCGGGGAGCTGTTTTTT.

This clonotype was seen many times. The DNA of the CDR3 is TGCAGTGCCAGGGACAGGGTAGCTAATGAAAAACTGTTTTTT. This translates into CSARDRVANEKLFF. This chain joins TRBV20-1 and TRBJ1-4, with 9 bases lining up with TRBD1. After removal of 6 bases from V and 3 bases from J, the junction contained 5 bases not matched to a gene. The CDR3 length is 14 residues. CDR1 DFQATT and CDR2 SNEGSKA come from the germline V gene (reference sequence).

This clonotype was recorded many times. This chain connects TRBV5-1 to TRBJ2-2; 8 positions match TRBD1. Germline lookup yields CDR1 SGHRS and CDR2 YFSETQ. The V segment lost 3 bases and the J segment 2 bases; nucleotides outside the gene matches: 6. The CDR3 has 16 amino acids. DNA for the CDR3: TGCGCCAGCAGCTCAAACCAGGGGGCCAACACCGGGGAGCTGTTTTTT. Translating gives CASSSNQGANTGELFF.

This clonotype came up a few times. The rearrangement uses TRBV5-1 and TRBJ2-3; TRBD2 matches at 13 bases. There are 17 residues in the CDR3. Losses at the gene ends were 0 bases for V and 5 bases for J; bases not matched to a gene: 6. The germline V gene has CDR1 SGHRS and CDR2 YFSETQ. The CDR3 nucleotides read TGCGCCAGCAGCTTGGGAACTAGCGGGGGGGCCGTAGATACGCAGTATTTT. Protein: CASSLGTSGGAVDTQYF.

This clonotype was detected ten times or more. The chain is built from TRBV7-2 and TRBJ2-6; D gene uncertain. The CDR3 is 14 residues long. Germline CDR1 is SGHTA and CDR2 is FQGNSA. V gave up 5 bases and J gave up 1 base, with 6 bases separating them. The CDR3 DNA reads as TGTGCCAGCAGCCACTCTTCTGGGGCCAACGTCCTGACTTTC. Its protein is CASSHSSGANVLTF.

This clonotype was found many times. This sequence joins TRBV5-1 and TRBJ2-2, with D unresolved. The CDR3 sequence is 15 residues long. V lost 1 base to trimming and J lost 4 bases, with 11 bases between them. Germline lookup yields CDR1 SGHRS and CDR2 YFSETQ. The CDR3 region is CASSLPKGPTGELFF. In nucleotides, the CDR3 is TGCGCCAGCAGCTTGCCGAAAGGGCCCACCGGGGAGCTGTTTTTT.

A few counts support this clonotype. This chain uses TRBV20-1 with TRBJ2-3; the match to TRBD2 covers 8 bases. CDR1 is DFQATT and CDR2 is SNEGSKA in the germline V gene (reference sequence). Unmatched junction bases numbered 7, after V lost 0 bases and J lost 2 bases. The CDR3 consists of 16 residues. The CDR3 bases are TGCAGTGCTAGAGATCTAAGTAGCGGGGTCACAGATACGCAGTATTTT. Its translation is CSARDLSSGVTDTQYF.

This clonotype occurred many times. The chain combines TRBV28 with TRBJ2-3; 15 bases fit TRBD2. CDR3 length equals 18 residues. Looked up from germline, CDR1 is MDHEN and CDR2 is SYDVKM. The junction had 8 bases not matched to a gene; V was cut back by 3 bases and J by 4 bases. In DNA, the CDR3 is TGTGCCAGCAGTTTGCCGGGGGGACTAGCGGGGGGACCAGATACGCAGTATTTT. This sequence encodes CASSLPGGLAGGPDTQYF.

This clonotype showed up many times. The chain combines TRBV5-1 with TRBJ2-5; 9 bases agree with TRBD2. J gave up 4 bases and V 2 bases, and 6 bases lay outside the gene matches. Germline V gene lookup returns CDR1 SGHRS and CDR2 YFSETQ. The CDR3 is made up of 15 amino acids. CDR3 in amino acids: CASSFVAGGLETQYF. The CDR3, as DNA: TGCGCCAGCAGCTTTGTCGCGGGGGGGTTAGAGACCCAGTACTTC.

This clonotype was seen ten or more times. The chain links TRBV6-2 or TRBV6-3 to TRBJ2-7; D might be TRBD1 (5 bases). Germline V lookup: CDR1 MNHEY, CDR2 SVGEGT. V lost 5 bases, J lost 6 bases, and 17 bases lay in between. CDR3 length: 14 residues. CDR3 sequence (DNA): TGTGCCAGCAGTAGAGGACAACCTTCATCCGAGCAGTACTTC. The encoded protein is CASSRGQPSSEQYF.

The chain joins TRBV7-3 to TRBJ2-7, with D tentatively TRBD1 (6 bases). Trimming removed 4 bases from V and 1 base from J, with 8 bases in between. Germline CDR1 reads SGHTA; CDR2 reads FQGTGA. There are 13 residues in the CDR3. The CDR3 protein is CASSYRASYEQYF. The CDR3 DNA reads TGTGCCAGCAGCTACAGGGCTTCCTACGAGCAGTACTTC. Combining the CDR3 with reference TRBV7-3 and TRBJ2-7 gives the whole variable domain GAGVSQTPSNKVTEKGKYVELRCDPISGHTALYWYRQSLGQGPEFLIYFQGTGAADDSGLPNDRFFAVRPEGSVSTLKIQRTERGDSAVYLCASSYRASYEQYFGPGTRLTVT.

This chain uses TRBV2 with TRBJ1-1, with D uncertain. The CDR3 is 12 amino acids. The V gene's germline CDR1 is SNHLY and CDR2 FYNNEI. V was pared by 4 bases and J by 0 bases, with 3 bases between. The CDR3 loop is CASSVVNTEAFF. The CDR3 DNA sequence: TGTGCCAGCAGTGTTGTGAACACTGAAGCTTTCTTT.

This clonotype was recorded many times. The rearrangement joins TRBV3-1 to TRBJ2-5, with D maybe TRBD2 (5 bases). The CDR3 has 13 amino acids. Germline V lookup: CDR1 LGHDT, CDR2 YNNKEL (reference sequence). The germline V and J ends were trimmed by 10 bases and 5 bases, with 17 bases remaining between them. CDR3 sequence reads: CAIDSGVLETQYF. DNA of the CDR3: TGTGCCATTGACTCCGGGGTTCTGGAGACCCAGTACTTC.

V is TRBV3-1 and J is TRBJ2-3; 7 nucleotides match TRBD2. Germline V gives CDR1 LGHDT, CDR2 YNNKEL (reference sequence). With V trimmed by 8 bases and J by 2 bases, 16 bases remained unmatched. The CDR3 totals 17 residues. CDR3 nucleotides: TGTGCCAGCTCTCAGACGGGCGGAGCGGGGACCACAGATACGCAGTATTTT. Its protein is CASSQTGGAGTTDTQYF.

This clonotype was recorded many times. The chain recombines TRBV3-1 with TRBJ1-1, with TRBD1 as a possible D gene (6 bases). The CDR3 totals 12 residues. Deletions cut 0 bases from V and 11 bases from J, with 10 bases between. Germline-derived CDR1 and CDR2 are LGHDT and YNNKEL (reference sequence). The CDR3: CASSQESGAAFF. The CDR3 bases are TGTGCCAGCAGCCAAGAGTCGGGGGCGGCTTTCTTT.

This clonotype was observed at least ten times. The gene calls are TRBV12-3 or TRBV12-4 and TRBJ1-5; the match to TRBD1 covers 9 bases. This CDR3 is built from 16 residues. V gave up 6 bases and J gave up 6 bases; unmatched junction bases: 12. The CDR3 reads CASSPPEGQGFQPQHF. CDR3 coding DNA: TGTGCCAGCAGCCCCCCGGAGGGACAGGGTTTTCAGCCCCAGCATTTT.

This clonotype was seen repeatedly, ten times or more. This CDR3 is CSASVQGYSNQPQHF. The DNA for the CDR3 is TGCAGTGCTAGTGTCCAGGGATATAGCAATCAGCCCCAGCATTTT. The chain is built from TRBV20-1 and TRBJ1-5; D is perhaps TRBD1 (5 bases). V was pared by 3 bases and J by 0 bases, with 12 bases between. The CDR3 has 15 residues. Germline-derived CDR1 and CDR2 are DFQATT and SNEGSKA (reference sequence).

This clonotype was seen many times. The rearrangement links TRBV7-3 to TRBJ1-2, with D possibly being TRBD1 (6 bases). The germline V gene encodes CDR1 SGHTA and CDR2 FQGTGA. The CDR3 is made up of 15 amino acids. V was trimmed by 5 bases and J by 7 bases, leaving 20 bases between them. The CDR3, as DNA: TGTGCCAGCAGCGCTTCAGGGGCGCCTGAGGGTGGCTACACCTTC. Translated, it gives CASSASGAPEGGYTF.

V gene TRBV20-1 combines with J gene TRBJ1-5, with TRBD1 identical over 9 bases. Germline CDR1 DFQATT, CDR2 SNEGSKA (reference sequence). V shed 0 bases and J 5 bases; nucleotides not matched to a gene: 8. The CDR3 runs 16 residues. The CDR3 is CSARDRDRGSDQPQHF. The CDR3 coding sequence is TGCAGTGCTAGAGATCGTGACAGGGGGAGCGATCAGCCCCAGCATTTT.